This T cell receptor (beta chain) was sequenced in a study of T cells expressing NK-cell markers. Study at large: Sorted CD3+CD56-NKG2C+, CD3+CD56+NKG2C- and CD3+CD56+NKG2C+ T cells were the source of the TCR beta repertoires. HCMV seropositivity characterized seven of the eight sequenced donors, and seronegativity one. Study-level results: The study found these clonotypes also leading the CD3+CD56-NKG2C+ fraction in a handful of donors. The share of CD8+ T cells held by dominant NKG2C+ clonotypes was about 1.0-7.5% in several donors.

TCRdb reprocessed the 5' RACE reads and keeps a single row for each CDR3 protein, giving no DNA. This table lists 400,000 to 550,000 distinct CDR3 sequences. The germline V gene encodes CDR1 SGHAT and CDR2 FQNNGV. This CDR3 has 15 residues. With respect to this clonotype: Antigen: not known.

Material: blood T cells: a sorted CD56 or NKG2C T cell subset, CD4+ or CD8+ T cells, or bulk PBMC T cells (not recorded which). The clonotype comes from a woman aged 18 to 69 in good health. The chain has TRBV11-2 and TRBJ1-5; TCRdb names TRBD1, which stays unverified in the absence of DNA. CDR3 protein: CASSSNRNSNQPQHF.